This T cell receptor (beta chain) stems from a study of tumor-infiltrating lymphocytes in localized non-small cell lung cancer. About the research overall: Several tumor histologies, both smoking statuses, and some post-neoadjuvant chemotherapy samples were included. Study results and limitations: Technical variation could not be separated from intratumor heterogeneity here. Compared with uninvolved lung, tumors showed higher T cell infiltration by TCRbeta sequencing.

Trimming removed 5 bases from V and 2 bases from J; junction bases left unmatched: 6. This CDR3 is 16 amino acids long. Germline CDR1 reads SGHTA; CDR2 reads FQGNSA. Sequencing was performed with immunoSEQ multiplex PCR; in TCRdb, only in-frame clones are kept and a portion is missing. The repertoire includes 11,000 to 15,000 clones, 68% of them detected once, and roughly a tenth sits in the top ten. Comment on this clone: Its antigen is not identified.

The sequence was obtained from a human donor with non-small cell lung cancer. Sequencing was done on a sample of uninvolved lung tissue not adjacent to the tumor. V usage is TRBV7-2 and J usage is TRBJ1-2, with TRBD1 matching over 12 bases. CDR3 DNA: TGTGCCAGCAGCCGACCCGGGACAGGGGGCAACTATGGCTACACCTTC. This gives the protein CASSRPGTGGNYGYTF.